The 28 T cell receptor beta chains given below trace back to one sample, sequenced in a study of OX40 agonist ivuxolimab in advanced cancers. This table comes from immunoSEQ multiplex PCR, and its TCRdb copy is limited to in-frame clones, with some not included. This table has about 53,000 clones, more than 70% appearing once. This material consisted of CD4+ or CD8+ T cells sorted from blood, taken in a trial of the OX40 agonist ivuxolimab. The origin of the receptors is an adult with an advanced solid tumor such as melanoma, head and neck, liver or kidney cancer.

Only a few counts were recorded for this clone. CDR3 nucleotides: TGTGCCAGCAGCTGGACCGTTAATGAAGCTTTCTTT. Amino acids: CASSWTVNEAFF. The chain is built from TRBV7-9 and TRBJ1-1; no clear D gene. Germline-derived CDR1 and CDR2 are SEHNR and FQNEAQ (reference sequence). The CDR3 totals 12 residues. Trimming left V 4 bases short and J 7 bases short, with 10 bases between.

The chain recombines TRBV14 with TRBJ2-1; TRBD1 might be the D (5 bases). Germline lookup yields CDR1 SGHDN and CDR2 FVKESK. The CDR3 covers 11 residues. Trimming pared 3 bases from V and 10 bases from J, leaving 7 bases between. CDR3 coding DNA: TGTGCCAGCAGCCAGAAGGGGGAGCAGTTCTTC. This codes for CASSQKGEQFF.

The chain carries TRBV7-8 and TRBJ2-1; tentatively, D is TRBD2 (5 bases). The CDR3 is 12 amino acids. Germline loops: CDR1 SGHVS, CDR2 FQNEAQ. V shed 3 bases and J shed 8 bases, with 8 bases lying between them. The CDR3 spells CASSLDFDEQFF. CDR3 sequence (DNA): TGTGCCAGCAGCTTGGACTTCGATGAGCAGTTCTTC.

The chain links TRBV28 to TRBJ2-5; no reliable D call. CDR1 and CDR2 from the germline V gene are MDHEN and SYDVKM. V lost 6 bases to trimming and J lost 5 bases, with 13 bases between them. CDR3 size: 13 residues. The CDR3 protein is CASRVGAIETQYF. Written as DNA, the CDR3 is TGTGCCAGCAGAGTTGGAGCGATTGAGACCCAGTACTTC.

In its sample, this clone was seen a few times. V is TRBV7-8 and J is TRBJ2-7; no firm D call. CDR1 is SGHVS and CDR2 is FQNEAQ in the germline V gene. The V gene lost 4 bases and the J gene lost 6 bases, with 16 bases spanning the gap. CDR3 length equals 14 residues. The CDR3 DNA reads as TGTGCCAGCAGCTCGCCCGGGTCGTTCCTCGAGCAGTACTTC. This gives the protein CASSSPGSFLEQYF.

V gene TRBV5-1 combines with J gene TRBJ2-3, with a tentative D call TRBD1 (5 bases). The germline CDR1 and CDR2 sequences are SGHRS and YFSETQ. Between the trimmed V and J ends, which lost 3 bases and 1 base, there was a span of 9 bases. This CDR3 region has 14 residues. The CDR3 spells CASSSLTGTDTQYF. As DNA, the CDR3 is TGCGCCAGCAGCTCCCTGACAGGCACAGATACGCAGTATTTT. Looking up the rest from reference TRBV5-1 and TRBJ2-3 gives the full variable domain: KAGVTQTPRYLIKTRGQQVTLSCSPISGHRSVSWYQQTPGQGLQFLFEYFSETQRNKGNFPGRFSGRQFSNSRSEMNVSTLELGDSALYLCASSSLTGTDTQYFGPGTRLTVL.

Only a few counts were recorded for this clone. This rearrangement joins TRBV7-3 to TRBJ1-5; D remains unclear. This CDR3 spans 13 amino acids. CDR1 is SGHTA, CDR2 FQGTGA, per germline. The ends were cut back, 3 bases at V and 1 base at J, with 4 bases in the middle. This chain's CDR3 is CASSLDSNQPQHF. The CDR3 DNA is TGTGCCAGCAGCTTGGACAGCAATCAGCCCCAGCATTTT.

The V call is TRBV9, the J call TRBJ1-1, with 9 nucleotides matching TRBD1. With 1 base clipped from V and 4 bases from J, the junction kept 5 bases outside the gene matches. The CDR3 has 15 amino acids. CDR1 and CDR2 from the germline V gene are SGDLS and YYNGEE. CDR3 region: CASSVTGGSGTEAFF. In DNA, the CDR3 is TGTGCCAGCAGCGTAACAGGGGGCTCGGGCACTGAAGCTTTCTTT.

The chain carries TRBV7-9 and TRBJ1-2; perhaps TRBD1 as D (5 bases). The germline CDR1 and CDR2 sequences are SEHNR and FQNEAQ (reference sequence). The CDR3 runs 14 residues. Trimming took off 5 bases at V and 2 bases at J, with 12 bases between the two ends. CDR3 in DNA: TGTGCCAGCAGCGTTCTTGGGGGAAACTATGGCTACACCTTC. Translated, it gives CASSVLGGNYGYTF.

V and J are TRBV6-6 and TRBJ2-7, with D hard to call. Germline V gene data show CDR1 as MNHNY and CDR2 as SVGAGI (reference sequence). V was trimmed by 7 bases and J by 4 bases, leaving 11 bases between them. The CDR3 is made up of 12 amino acids. Here the CDR3 DNA reads TGTGCCAGCACCTTAGACGGATACGAGCAGTACTTC. Its translation: CASTLDGYEQYF.

The V and J genes are TRBV29-1 and TRBJ2-5; 13 bases line up with TRBD2. J was trimmed by 2 bases and V by 5 bases; bases with no gene match: 5. The germline V gene has CDR1 SQVTM and CDR2 ANQGSEA. CDR3 length: 15 residues. This chain's CDR3 is CSVPLGLAGQETQYF. DNA of the CDR3: TGCAGCGTTCCCTTGGGACTAGCGGGGCAAGAGACCCAGTACTTC.

This chain connects TRBV29-1 to TRBJ1-1; D gene unclear. The CDR3 has 13 residues. Germline-derived CDR1 and CDR2 are SQVTM and ANQGSEA. Trimming took 0 bases from V and 6 from J, leaving 11 bases between them. The DNA of the CDR3 is TGCAGCGTTGAAGATAGGGTTCCCCCTGAAGCTTTCTTT. Its translation: CSVEDRVPPEAFF.

The chain has TRBV30 and TRBJ1-2; D not certain. This CDR3 has 13 residues. Per germline, CDR1 GTSNPN and CDR2 SVGIG (reference sequence). The V and J ends lost 0 bases and 8 bases respectively, with 13 bases between them. CDR3 region: CAWSVLRTGGYTF. Written as DNA, the CDR3 is TGTGCCTGGAGTGTACTCAGGACGGGCGGCTACACCTTC. Full variable domain (remainder filled in from reference TRBV30 and TRBJ1-2): SQTIHQWPATLVQPVGSPLSLECTVEGTSNPNLYWYRQAAGRGLQLLFYSVGIGQISSEVPQNLSASRPQDRQFILSSKKLLLSDSGFYLCAWSVLRTGGYTFGSGTRLTVV.

V usage is TRBV10-1 and J usage is TRBJ2-1; D is ambiguous. V dropped 0 bases and J dropped 7 bases, with 13 bases sitting between them. The CDR3 spans 15 residues. Germline V gene sequence: CDR1 WNHNN, CDR2 SYGVQD (reference sequence). The CDR3 DNA reads TGCGCCAGCAGTGAGTCCATCCCAGGAACGAATGAGCAGTTCTTC. It codes for CASSESIPGTNEQFF.

This clone has just a few counts. This sequence joins TRBV2 and TRBJ2-6; the D gene is possibly TRBD1 (5 bases). Germline CDR1 reads SNHLY; CDR2 reads FYNNEI. There are 14 residues in the CDR3. V was trimmed by 6 bases and J by 1 base, leaving 7 bases between them. CDR3 loop: CASRGDSGANVLTF. The CDR3 DNA reads TGTGCCAGCAGAGGGGATTCTGGGGCCAACGTCCTGACTTTC.

This chain uses TRBV19 with TRBJ2-2; TRBD1 might be the D (6 bases). The CDR3 loop spans 15 amino acids. Per the germline V gene, CDR1 is LNHDA and CDR2 is SQIVND (reference sequence). V dropped 5 bases and J dropped 6 bases, with 16 bases sitting between them. The CDR3, as DNA: TGTGCCAGTAGTTCGGACGGCAAGGGGGCCGGGGAGCTGTTTTTT. This encodes CASSSDGKGAGELFF.

CDR3 nucleotides: TGTGCCATCAGTGGGACAGGGAATAACTATGGCTACACCTTC. Translating it yields CAISGTGNNYGYTF. This chain links TRBV10-3 with TRBJ1-2; 8 bases are a match to TRBD1. The CDR3 covers 14 residues. Trimming took 4 bases from V and 1 from J; bases not matched to a gene: 2. CDR1 and CDR2 from the germline V gene are ENHRY and SYGVKD.

V and J are TRBV9 and TRBJ2-3; 10 nucleotides agree with TRBD1. The CDR3 contains 15 residues. Germline CDR1 is SGDLS and CDR2 is YYNGEE. Germline trimming cut 0 bases from V and 4 bases from J; bases unmatched to any gene: 2. The CDR3 loop reads CASSVGTGGADTQYF. DNA of the CDR3: TGTGCCAGCAGCGTAGGGACAGGGGGAGCAGATACGCAGTATTTT.

The chain recombines TRBV2 with TRBJ2-3; 8 bases match TRBD1. CDR1 and CDR2 from the germline V gene are SNHLY and FYNNEI. The length of the CDR3 is 13 residues. Trimming cost V 4 bases and J 3 bases; bases outside gene matches: 0. CDR3 coding DNA: TGTGCCAGCAGTGGGACAGGGACAGATACGCAGTATTTT. Translating it yields CASSGTGTDTQYF.

V gene TRBV2 combines with J gene TRBJ1-6, with TRBD1 as a possible D gene (5 bases). Between the trimmed V and J ends, which lost 7 bases and 4 bases, there was a span of 17 bases. CDR1 and CDR2 (germline): SNHLY, FYNNEI. This CDR3 comprises 16 residues. This chain's CDR3 is CASTRGRGPYNSPLHF. The CDR3 bases are TGTGCCAGCACCCGGGGGAGGGGACCTTATAATTCACCCCTCCACTTT.

This clone was recorded once. The rearrangement uses TRBV19 and TRBJ2-1, with D possibly being TRBD1 or TRBD2 (6 bases each). V lost 10 bases and J 1 base, leaving 11 bases between the germline ends. There are 13 residues in the CDR3. Germline V gene lookup returns CDR1 LNHDA and CDR2 SQIVND (reference sequence). CDR3 sequence: CATRDKSYNEQFF. The CDR3 coding sequence is TGTGCCACGCGGGACAAATCCTACAATGAGCAGTTCTTC.

The chain employs TRBV5-1 and TRBJ1-2, with D possibly TRBD1 on 5 matching bases. Looked up from germline, CDR1 is SGHRS and CDR2 is YFSETQ. CDR3 size: 15 residues. Trimming shortened V by 0 bases and J by 8 bases, and 17 bases separated the two germline ends. This CDR3 reads CASSLVEGLTKGYTF. The DNA of the CDR3 is TGCGCCAGCAGCTTGGTCGAGGGACTGACCAAGGGCTACACCTTC.

V usage is TRBV27 and J usage is TRBJ2-7, with D perhaps matching TRBD2 (5 bases). Trimming removed 2 bases at V and 5 bases at J, with 10 bases between. Germline CDR1 and CDR2: MNHEY and SMNVEV (reference sequence). This CDR3 has 13 amino acids. CDR3 DNA sequence: TGTGCCAGCAGTTTAGGTCCGAGGGACGAGCAGTACTTC. This encodes CASSLGPRDEQYF.

The V gene is TRBV6-5, the J gene TRBJ2-7, with D possibly matching TRBD2 (6 bases). Germline CDR1 MNHEY, CDR2 SVGAGI. The CDR3 contains 14 residues. Trimming cost V 5 bases and J 6 bases, with 17 bases left between them. This CDR3 reads CASSDLRRAGEQYF. DNA for the CDR3: TGTGCCAGCAGTGACTTACGGAGGGCCGGCGAGCAGTACTTC.

The chain has TRBV28 and TRBJ1-5, with TRBD1 matching 7 bases. The CDR3 contains 14 residues. Germline V lookup: CDR1 MDHEN, CDR2 SYDVKM. V gave up 6 bases and J gave up 6 bases; unmatched junction bases: 8. As DNA, the CDR3 is TGTGCCAGCAGCTGGGACAGCCCTGCTCAGCCCCAGCATTTT. Amino acid sequence: CASSWDSPAQPQHF.

This rearrangement joins TRBV7-3 to TRBJ2-3, with 11 bases lining up with TRBD2. V shed 5 bases, J shed 3 bases, and the junction held 4 bases outside the gene matches. This CDR3 is built from 15 residues. Germline V lookup: CDR1 SGHTA, CDR2 FQGTGA. In DNA, the CDR3 is TGTGCCAGCAGCATTAGCGGGGGGGCTACAGATACGCAGTATTTT. Protein: CASSISGGATDTQYF.

The chain employs TRBV25-1 and TRBJ1-6; D not resolved. Looked up from germline, CDR1 is MGHDK and CDR2 is SYGVNS. The length of the CDR3 is 11 residues. Trimming removed 5 bases from V and 17 bases from J, with 13 bases in between. CDR3 sequence: CASSRESLVHF. The CDR3 DNA is TGTGCCAGCAGTCGGGAGTCCCTCGTCCACTTT.

This clone was seen only a few times. This chain links TRBV10-3 with TRBJ1-1; D gene ambiguous. Germline-derived CDR1 and CDR2 are ENHRY and SYGVKD. The V end was cut by 2 bases, the J end by 6 bases, with 7 bases between. There are 12 residues in the CDR3. The CDR3 loop is CAISEAGSEAFF. DNA of the CDR3: TGTGCCATCAGTGAGGCAGGCTCTGAAGCTTTCTTT.